The sequence of this T cell receptor beta chain was determined in a study of beta chain features in type 1 diabetes (dated by TCRdb to 2016 to 2019). In the study overall: Mean age, gender distribution, total cell number and subset yield did not differ between patients and healthy donors. The study compared the TCRB repertoires of sorted circulating CD4+ T cell subsets in recently diagnosed type 1 diabetes patients with those in matched healthy donors. Whereas all 30 or so donors provided naive and central memory subsets, regulatory and stem cell-like memory subsets were isolated from just 8 patients and roughly 8 healthy donors. A total of 107,917,701 sorted cells were examined across all samples, and RNA yield correlated strongly with the number of cells per subset. The paper's findings and limits, for the study overall: Because cDNA was sequenced instead of genomic DNA, activated cells with high expression could be over-represented, although the groups did not differ in activation or CD3 levels. Because the HLA sub-analyses included only small numbers of individuals, any influence of HLA type on TCRB rearrangement was left unresolved. At VDJ recombination sites, patients with type 1 diabetes made fewer insertions and deleted more nucleotides, a pattern implying thymic rearrangement abnormalities. A moderate but significant shortening of TCRB CDR3 length was observed in type 1 diabetes patients in all four CD4+ subsets. Naive, central memory and regulatory TCRB repertoires appeared more similar among patients than among healthy donors. PCR might favor shorter templates, but patient and control samples were amplified and corrected together, so any skew would affect both groups equally.

Each donor gave one peripheral blood draw, averaging roughly 100 mL, which was collected into heparinised tubes. Naive, central memory, regulatory and stem cell-like memory CD4+ T cells were sorted on a BD FACSAria II using a panel including CD45RO, CCR7, CD25, CD127, CD95 and CD27. All sorted populations exceeded 95% purity. Right away, PBMCs were isolated by Lymphoprep density gradient centrifugation and were stained directly, with no culture step. To minimize batch effects, samples were stained and sorted in pairs, one healthy donor with one patient per experiment. On this clone itself: Its antigen is currently not known. No base-level quality is on record; no much larger clone is a single base apart.

The entire amount of isolated RNA was reverse transcribed using the High Capacity cDNA Reverse Transcription Kit, so the sequenced TCRB transcripts were expressed ones. Naive, central memory and regulatory T cell samples underwent deep immunoSEQ sequencing, averaging about 3.5 million total reads per sample. Sorted cells were lysed in RLT buffer, and RNA was extracted using DNase-treated RNeasy Micro or Mini kits according to cell number. To prevent cross-contamination, every cell subset was processed on its own, while patient and healthy donor samples were processed together. TCRB sequences were amplified from cDNA with the immunoSEQ multiplex PCR, producing 87-bp fragments spanning the CDR3 region. Amplicons were sequenced on the Illumina HiSeq platform. On the authors' methods: Synthetic template baselines were used to correct PCR bias computationally, reads within Hamming distance 2 were collapsed, and singletons that could not be merged were discarded. Reads were aligned to IMGT to assign V, D and J genes, CDR3 length, and insertions or deletions at six rearrangement sites. Within each subset, clonotype counts were normalized to sorted cell number, and only after that were true diversity and Gini coefficients computed with the tcR R package. The overlap coefficient, calculated on TCRB nucleotide sequences, was used to quantify repertoire sharing. As a proxy for the pre-selection repertoire, out-of-frame TCRB sequences from naive cells were analyzed. TCRdb's version of the immuneACCESS table is confined to in-frame rearrangements and falls short of the full clone set. An unresolved V gene accounts for under half of the shortfall where checked; the remainder is of unknown origin. The D gene and trimming were derived from the DNA, and the V and J assignments and clone size from that table. The table for this sample lists over 350,000 clones; approximately 16% of them were counted only once. Together, the top ten hold about 0.02% of the sample.

Per the germline V gene, MDHEN is the CDR1 and SYDVKM is the CDR2. The cysteine opens and the phenylalanine closes a CDR3 of 13 amino acids. Just the 39-base CDR3 DNA is kept, in frame starting at base 1. The V end gives up 6 bases and the J end 4 bases, leaving 3 bases in the junction not matched to a gene. The V and J genes are TRBV28 and TRBJ1-1, with 9 central nucleotides matching TRBD1. This TCR derives from a woman younger than 35 in good health. The specimen sequenced was naive CD4+ T cells from blood. The label giving this sample's cell subset or site can be read as: true naive CD4+ T cells. The nucleotide sequence reads TGTGCCAGCAGGACAGGGGGGGGCACTGAAGCTTTCTTT. Its coded protein is CASRTGGGTEAFF.